The clone carrying this T cell receptor beta chain was seen only a few times. What it binds is not known. These data are taken from a study of T cells in Graves' hyperthyroidism and ophthalmopathy. Study-level results: Ophthalmopathy prediction by the model preceded onset by a median roughly 6 months. Stable hyperthyroidism was separated from ophthalmopathy by a model based on 13 V-J features.

Regions amplified from RNA transcripts were the TCR beta CDR3 regions. First-round RT-PCR of the TCR CDR3 relied on the HTBI primer set. TCRdb called the multiplex PCR reads again in MiXCR, with one record for every CDR3 protein. The data contain roughly 330,000 distinct CDR3 sequences, over 15% of them seen just once; the ten biggest clones take up approximately 35%. Patients aged 18 to 65 had newly diagnosed hyperthyroidism lasting under 2 months. Between the trimmed V and J ends, which lost 4 bases and 1 base, there was a span of 8 bases. The CDR3 sequence is 13 residues long. Germline V gene data show CDR1 as SQVTM and CDR2 as ANQGSEA.

Material: blood. The receptor comes from a man aged 25 to 40 with Graves' hyperthyroidism. The chain carries TRBV29-1 and TRBJ1-5; D call uncertain. CDR3 residues: CSVGYGSNQPQHF. The CDR3 DNA follows: TGCAGCGTTGGGTACGGGAGCAATCAGCCCCAGCATTTT.